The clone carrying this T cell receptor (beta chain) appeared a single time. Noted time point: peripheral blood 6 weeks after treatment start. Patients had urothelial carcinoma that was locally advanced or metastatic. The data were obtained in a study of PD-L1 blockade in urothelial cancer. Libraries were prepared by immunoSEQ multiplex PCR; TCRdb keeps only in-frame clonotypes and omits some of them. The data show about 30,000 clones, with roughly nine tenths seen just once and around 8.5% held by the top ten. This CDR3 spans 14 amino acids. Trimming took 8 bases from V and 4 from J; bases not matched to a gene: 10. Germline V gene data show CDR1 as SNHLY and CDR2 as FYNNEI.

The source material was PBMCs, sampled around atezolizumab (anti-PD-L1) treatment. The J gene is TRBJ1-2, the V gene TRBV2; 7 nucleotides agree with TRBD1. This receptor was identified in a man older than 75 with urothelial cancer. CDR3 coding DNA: TGTGCCAGCGGACGAGAGGAGGGGGCCTATGGCTACACCTTC. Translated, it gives CASGREEGAYGYTF.